The T cell receptor beta chain under discussion was sequenced for a study of blood T cell repertoires in COVID-19. Study context: Both acute and convalescent COVID-19 samples were obtained from the United States, Italy and Spain. T cells, B-cell-depleted T cells, or PBMCs supplied cDNA or gDNA.

The length of the CDR3 is 15 residues. Germline V gene data show CDR1 as LGHNA and CDR2 as YSLEER. The J segment lost 4 bases and the V segment lost 4 bases, leaving 7 bases of the junction unmatched. Produced via immunoSEQ multiplex PCR; TCRdb's table is partial and in-frame only. The repertoire consists of approximately 72,000 clones, with approximately 81% occurring once and the leading ten covering 8% to 9%. The clonotype comes from a man aged 50-59 years with active COVID-19. Sequencing was carried out using peripheral blood. The chain recombines TRBV4-3 with TRBJ1-2; 9 positions agree with TRBD1. In nucleotides, the CDR3 is TGCGCCAGCAGCCGGGACAGGGCGGGAGTCTATGGCTACACCTTC. It specifies CASSRDRAGVYGYTF.